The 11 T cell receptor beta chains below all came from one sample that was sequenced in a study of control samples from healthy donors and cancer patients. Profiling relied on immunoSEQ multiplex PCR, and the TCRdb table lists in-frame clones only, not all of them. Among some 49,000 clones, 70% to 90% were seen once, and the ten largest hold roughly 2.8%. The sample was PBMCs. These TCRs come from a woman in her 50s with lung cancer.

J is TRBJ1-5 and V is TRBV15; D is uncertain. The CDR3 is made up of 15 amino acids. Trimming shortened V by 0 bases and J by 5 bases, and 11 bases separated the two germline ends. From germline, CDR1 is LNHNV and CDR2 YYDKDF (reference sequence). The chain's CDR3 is CATSREISFYQPQHF. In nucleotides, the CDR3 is TGTGCCACCAGCAGAGAAATAAGTTTCTATCAGCCCCAGCATTTT.

CDR3 sequence reads: CASSYRGGETQYF. The CDR3 region has the DNA TGTGCCAGCAGTTACAGGGGAGGAGAGACCCAGTACTTC. This sequence joins TRBV6-6 and TRBJ2-5; D perhaps matches TRBD2 (6 bases). The germline CDR1 and CDR2 sequences are MNHNY and SVGAGI (reference sequence). The ends were cut back, 2 bases at V and 4 bases at J, with 8 bases in the middle. The CDR3 is 13 amino acids.

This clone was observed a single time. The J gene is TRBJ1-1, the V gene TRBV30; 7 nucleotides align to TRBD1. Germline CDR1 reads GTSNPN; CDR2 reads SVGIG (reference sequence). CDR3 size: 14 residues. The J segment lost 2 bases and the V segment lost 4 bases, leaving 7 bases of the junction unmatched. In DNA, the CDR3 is TGTGCCTGGAAAAGGAACAGGGGAAACACTGAAGCTTTCTTT. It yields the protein CAWKRNRGNTEAFF. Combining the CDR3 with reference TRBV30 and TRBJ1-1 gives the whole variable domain SQTIHQWPATLVQPVGSPLSLECTVEGTSNPNLYWYRQAAGRGLQLLFYSVGIGQISSEVPQNLSASRPQDRQFILSSKKLLLSDSGFYLCAWKRNRGNTEAFFGQGTRLTVV.

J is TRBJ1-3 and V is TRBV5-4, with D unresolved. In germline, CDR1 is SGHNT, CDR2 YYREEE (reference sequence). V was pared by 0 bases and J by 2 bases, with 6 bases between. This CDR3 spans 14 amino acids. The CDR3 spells CASSLEGPGNTIYF. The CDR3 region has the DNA TGTGCCAGCAGCTTGGAAGGACCTGGAAACACCATATATTTT.

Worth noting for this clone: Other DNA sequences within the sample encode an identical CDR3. The CDR3 reads CASSLGQGREKLFF. Here the CDR3 DNA reads TGCGCCAGCAGCTTGGGTCAGGGGCGGGAAAAACTGTTTTTT. This sequence joins TRBV5-1 and TRBJ1-4; maybe TRBD1 (6 bases). Germline V gene lookup returns CDR1 SGHRS and CDR2 YFSETQ. The CDR3 loop spans 14 amino acids. V dropped 0 bases and J dropped 8 bases, with 11 bases sitting between them.

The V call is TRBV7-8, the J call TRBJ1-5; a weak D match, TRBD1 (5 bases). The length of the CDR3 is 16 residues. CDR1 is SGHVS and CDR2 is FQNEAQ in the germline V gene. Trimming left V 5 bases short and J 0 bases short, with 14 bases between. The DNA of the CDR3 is TGTGCCAGCAGCCCCAGAACAGGCTATAGCAATCAGCCCCAGCATTTT. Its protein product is CASSPRTGYSNQPQHF. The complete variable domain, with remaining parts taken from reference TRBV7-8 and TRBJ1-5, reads GAGVSQSPRYKVAKRGQDVALRCDPISGHVSLFWYQQALGQGPEFLTYFQNEAQLDKSGLPSDRFFAERPEGSVSTLKIQRTQQEDSAVYLCASSPRTGYSNQPQHFGDGTRLSIL.

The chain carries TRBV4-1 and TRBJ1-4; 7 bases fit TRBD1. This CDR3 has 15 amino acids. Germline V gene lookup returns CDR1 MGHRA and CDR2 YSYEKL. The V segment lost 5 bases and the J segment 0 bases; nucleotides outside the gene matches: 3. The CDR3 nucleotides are TGCGCCAGCAGCTACGGGACAGCAACTAATGAAAAACTGTTTTTT. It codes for CASSYGTATNEKLFF.

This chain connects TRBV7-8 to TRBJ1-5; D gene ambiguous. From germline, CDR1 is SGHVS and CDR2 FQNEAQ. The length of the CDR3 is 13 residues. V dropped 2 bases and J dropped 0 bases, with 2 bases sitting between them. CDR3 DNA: TGTGCCAGCAGCTTAAGTAGCAATCAGCCCCAGCATTTT. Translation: CASSLSSNQPQHF. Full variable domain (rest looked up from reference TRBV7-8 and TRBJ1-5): GAGVSQSPRYKVAKRGQDVALRCDPISGHVSLFWYQQALGQGPEFLTYFQNEAQLDKSGLPSDRFFAERPEGSVSTLKIQRTQQEDSAVYLCASSLSSNQPQHFGDGTRLSIL.

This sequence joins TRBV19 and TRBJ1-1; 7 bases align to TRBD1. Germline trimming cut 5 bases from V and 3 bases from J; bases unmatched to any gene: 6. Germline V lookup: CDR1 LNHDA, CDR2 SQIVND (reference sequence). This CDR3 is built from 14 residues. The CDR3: CASSFPGGDTEAFF. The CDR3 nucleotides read TGTGCCAGTAGTTTCCCAGGGGGGGACACTGAAGCTTTCTTT.

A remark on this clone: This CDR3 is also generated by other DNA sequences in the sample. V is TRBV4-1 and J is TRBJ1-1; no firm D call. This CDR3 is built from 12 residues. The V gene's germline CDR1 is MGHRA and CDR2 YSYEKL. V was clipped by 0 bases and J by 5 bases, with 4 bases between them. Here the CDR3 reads CASSQDGTEAFF. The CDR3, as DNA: TGCGCCAGCAGCCAAGACGGGACTGAAGCTTTCTTT.

The CDR3 nucleotides read TGTGCCAGCAGTCCGGCAGTGAACACTGAAGCTTTCTTT. Translation: CASSPAVNTEAFF. The gene calls are TRBV12-3 or TRBV12-4 and TRBJ1-1, with D uncertain. The CDR3 has 13 amino acids. With 5 bases removed from V and 0 bases from J, the gap between germline ends came to 7 bases.